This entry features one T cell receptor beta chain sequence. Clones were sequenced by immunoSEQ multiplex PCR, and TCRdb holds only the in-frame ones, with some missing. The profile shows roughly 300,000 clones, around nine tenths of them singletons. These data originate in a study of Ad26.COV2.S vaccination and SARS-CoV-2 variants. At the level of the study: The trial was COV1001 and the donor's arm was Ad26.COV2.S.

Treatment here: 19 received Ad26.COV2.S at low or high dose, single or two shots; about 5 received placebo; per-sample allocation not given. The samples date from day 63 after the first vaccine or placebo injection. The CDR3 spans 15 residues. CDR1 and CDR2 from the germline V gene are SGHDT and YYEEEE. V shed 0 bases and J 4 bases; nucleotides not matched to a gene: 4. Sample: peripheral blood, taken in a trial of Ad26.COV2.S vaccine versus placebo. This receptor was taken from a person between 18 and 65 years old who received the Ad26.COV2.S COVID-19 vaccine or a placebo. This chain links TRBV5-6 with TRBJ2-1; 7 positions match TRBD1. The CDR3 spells CASSLGGTAYNEQFF. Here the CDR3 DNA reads TGTGCCAGCAGCTTGGGAGGGACAGCATACAATGAGCAGTTCTTC.